The sequence of this T cell receptor (beta chain) was determined in a study of shared clonotypes between healthy human individuals. Findings of the study overall: The naive CD4 repertoires of a few donors were compared, and about 5% of clonotypes were shared.

None of the donors, who were healthy HIV-negative adults, had recently had acute infections or vaccinations. Remarks on this clone: Its cognate antigen is unknown. At the DNA level, this CDR3 is encoded by other sequences in the same sample as well.

Deletions cut 0 bases from V and 8 bases from J, with 14 bases between. This CDR3 contains 14 residues. Germline lookup yields CDR1 SGHRS and CDR2 YFSETQ. The assay was immunoSEQ multiplex PCR, and TCRdb's table has in-frame clones only and misses some. Here the sample spans around 2.3 million clones, about 94% being singletons. Specimen: naive CD4+ T cells sorted from blood. The sample's subset: CD45RA+ positively selected. The clonotype originates from a man younger than 35 in good health. V is TRBV5-1 and J is TRBJ1-2, with a tentative D call TRBD1 (5 bases). The CDR3 loop is CASSLEGQGGGYTF. The CDR3 DNA sequence: TGCGCCAGCAGCTTGGAAGGGCAGGGAGGCGGCTACACCTTC.